This record looks at one TCR beta chain sequence and its context. The specificity of this receptor is unknown. No much larger clone exists at a distance of one base, and base qualities are not known. Approximately 2 micrograms of genomic DNA were extracted from cryopreserved PBMCs for TCR beta library preparation. High-throughput TCR beta sequencing was performed on longitudinal blood samples from CLL patients receiving ibrutinib monotherapy. Patients were enrolled in a phase 2 open-label single-center ibrutinib monotherapy trial. The data derive from a study of cytotoxic CD8 clonotypes in ibrutinib-treated CLL (dated by TCRdb to 2020 to 2022). About the full investigation: The cohort had 11 relapsed/refractory and more than 14 treatment-naive patients; 17 to 18 were IGHV unmutated. Responses were partial in around 25 patients and complete in 2; after median about 70 months follow-up, some 14 stayed in remission and roughly twelve progressed. Samples at response were collected after a median of about 12 months of treatment, with a range of roughly 6 to 36 months. On average, each sample had about 250,000 productive templates and around 100,000 productive rearrangements. Longitudinal samples were obtainable from about 30% of the roughly 86 participants in the trial. Cryopreserved peripheral blood mononuclear cells were obtained prior to treatment, at the time of response, and at either disease progression or sustained remission.

V lost 1 base and J lost 6 bases; the stretch between them is 13 bases long. The CDR3 runs 14 residues from the cysteine to the phenylalanine. The kept DNA is CDR3 alone, 42 bases in frame from the first base. From a lookup of the germline V gene, CDR1 and CDR2 are SGHVT and SQSDAQ. Here is what the overall study found, with its caveats: Baseline clonality was found to be higher than that of age-matched healthy donors and was strongly correlated with circulating CD8+ T-cell counts. At ibrutinib response clonality went up, during sustained remission it held steady, and at progression it dropped back toward baseline. Public clonotypes were found to be uncommon and were observed to contract or remain stable during treatment; the increase in clonality was shown to reflect expansion of private clonotypes at ibrutinib response. Lymph node repertoires were not examined, and the timing of sampling was not matched between patients in sustained remission and those whose disease progressed.

A MiSeq instrument was used for deep resolution sequencing, which targeted depths ranging from 1 in 1 million up to 1 in 200,000 T cells, with coverage averaging 10x for each clonotype. TCR beta libraries were generated with the immunoSEQ hsTCRB Kit. The source study handled its data this way. Data were analyzed with ImmunoSEQ Data Assistant and ImmunoSEQ Analyzer, with V, D and J genes assigned per IMGT definitions. Clonality, which ranges from 0 to 1, was calculated by subtracting the normalized Shannon entropy of productive rearrangement frequencies from one. Only overrepresented clonotypes making up at least 0.05% of each patient's repertoire were included in the public clonotype analysis. About a dozen repertoires from age-matched healthy donors, obtained from immuneACCESS, served as clonality controls. The source is immuneACCESS, and TCRdb retained only in-frame sequences with V and J called. Part of the clones is not carried over; for the studies checked, unresolved V genes explain less than half of this, and the remainder is unexplained. The V and J calls and the clone size are those of that table, but D and trimming were determined from the DNA. For this sample there are about 310,000 clones; about 80% appear just once. The ten largest clonotypes hold about 6.7% of the sample.

Recombination connected TRBV7-4 to TRBJ2-7; no D gene is confidently identified. The clonotype originates from a human donor with chronic lymphocytic leukemia. This specimen consisted of PBMCs, obtained before ibrutinib treatment. In nucleotide form, the sequence is TGTGCCAGCAGCTTAGGGCCCAGGTTCTGCGAGCAGTACTTC. It translates as CASSLGPRFCEQYF.